This entry features one T cell receptor (beta chain) sequence. What it binds is unknown. The entry originates in a study of T cells in pancreatic ductal adenocarcinoma. Study-level points and caveats: Results skew toward the minority of patients with early-stage disease. Mean clonality was around 0.11 in tumors and 0.06 to 0.085 in blood, not significantly different. Unique clonotypes were 7.5 to 10-fold more numerous in blood than in tumor.

Germline lookup yields CDR1 LNHDA and CDR2 SQIVND (reference sequence). The V segment lost 10 bases and the J segment 4 bases; nucleotides outside the gene matches: 9. The CDR3 sequence is 13 residues long. Sequencing was performed with immunoSEQ multiplex PCR; in TCRdb, only in-frame clones are kept and a portion is missing. The data hold under 15,000 clones, with more than 80% observed a single time. No neoadjuvant therapy was given to the selected pancreatic ductal adenocarcinoma patients before their surgery. The origin of this receptor is a human donor with pancreatic ductal adenocarcinoma. Sequencing used PBMCs. This chain connects TRBV19 to TRBJ2-7, with TRBD1 identical over 8 bases. The CDR3 loop is CATSGQGGYEQYF. DNA of the CDR3: TGTGCCACCAGTGGACAGGGTGGATACGAGCAGTACTTC.